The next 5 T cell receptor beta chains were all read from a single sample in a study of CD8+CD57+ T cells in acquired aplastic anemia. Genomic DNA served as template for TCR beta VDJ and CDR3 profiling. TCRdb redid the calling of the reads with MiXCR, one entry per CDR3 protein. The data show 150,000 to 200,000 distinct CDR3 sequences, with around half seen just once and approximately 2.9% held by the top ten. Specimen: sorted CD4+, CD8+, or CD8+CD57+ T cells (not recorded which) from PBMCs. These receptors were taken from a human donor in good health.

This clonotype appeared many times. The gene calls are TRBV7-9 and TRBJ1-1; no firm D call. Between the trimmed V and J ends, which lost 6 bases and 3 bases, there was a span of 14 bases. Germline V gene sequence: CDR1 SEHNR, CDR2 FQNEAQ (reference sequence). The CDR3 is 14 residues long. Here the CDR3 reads CASRYREWDTEAFF. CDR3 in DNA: TGTGCCAGCAGATACCGGGAATGGGACACTGAAGCTTTCTTT.

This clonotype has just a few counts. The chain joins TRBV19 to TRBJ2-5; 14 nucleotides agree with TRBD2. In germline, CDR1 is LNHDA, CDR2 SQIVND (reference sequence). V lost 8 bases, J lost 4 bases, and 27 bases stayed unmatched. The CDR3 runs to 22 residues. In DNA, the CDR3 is TGTGCCAGTGGTACCCGGGACAGAGGGGTAAGACTAGCGGGAGGGTTCGGAGAGACCCAGTACTTC. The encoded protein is CASGTRDRGVRLAGGFGETQYF.

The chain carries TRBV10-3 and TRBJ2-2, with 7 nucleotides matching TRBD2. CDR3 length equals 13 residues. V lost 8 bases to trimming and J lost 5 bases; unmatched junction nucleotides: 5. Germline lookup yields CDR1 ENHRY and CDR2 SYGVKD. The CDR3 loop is CAIGKRDTGELFF. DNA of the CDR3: TGTGCCATCGGCAAGCGGGATACCGGGGAGCTGTTTTTT.

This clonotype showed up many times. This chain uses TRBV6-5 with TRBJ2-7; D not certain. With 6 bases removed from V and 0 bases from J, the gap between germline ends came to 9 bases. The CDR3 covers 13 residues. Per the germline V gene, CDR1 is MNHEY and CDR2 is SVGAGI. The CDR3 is CASRRVTSYEQYF. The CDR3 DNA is TGTGCCAGCAGACGGGTCACCTCCTACGAGCAGTACTTC.

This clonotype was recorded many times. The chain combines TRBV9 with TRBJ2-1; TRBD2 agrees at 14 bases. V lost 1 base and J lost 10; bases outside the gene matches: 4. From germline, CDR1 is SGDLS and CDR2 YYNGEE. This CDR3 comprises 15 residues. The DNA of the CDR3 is TGTGCCAGCAGCGTATCCGGGACTAGCGGGAGAGAGCAGTTCTTC. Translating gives CASSVSGTSGREQFF.